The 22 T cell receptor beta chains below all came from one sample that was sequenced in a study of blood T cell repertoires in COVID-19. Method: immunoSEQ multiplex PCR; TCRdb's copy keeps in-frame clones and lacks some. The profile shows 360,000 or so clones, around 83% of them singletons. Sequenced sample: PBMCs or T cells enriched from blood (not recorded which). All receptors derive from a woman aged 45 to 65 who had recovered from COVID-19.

CDR3 nucleotides: TGTGCCTGGATTTATGGAAACACCATATATTTT. It encodes CAWIYGNTIYF. The chain joins TRBV30 to TRBJ1-3; unclear D gene. The germline CDR1 and CDR2 sequences are GTSNPN and SVGIG (reference sequence). There are 11 residues in the CDR3. Deletions cut 4 bases from V and 3 bases from J, with 4 bases between.

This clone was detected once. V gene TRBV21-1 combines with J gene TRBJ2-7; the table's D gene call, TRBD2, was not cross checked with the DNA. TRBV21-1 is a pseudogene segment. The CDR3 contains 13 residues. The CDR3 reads CASSISGPYEQYF. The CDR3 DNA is TGTGCCAGCAGCATATCGGGTCCCTACGAGCAGTACTTC.

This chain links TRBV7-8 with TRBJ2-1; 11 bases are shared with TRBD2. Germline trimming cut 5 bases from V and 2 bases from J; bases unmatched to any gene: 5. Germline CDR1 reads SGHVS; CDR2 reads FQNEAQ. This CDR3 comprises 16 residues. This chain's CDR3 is CASSALAGDPYNEQFF. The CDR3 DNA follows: TGTGCCAGCAGCGCACTAGCGGGAGATCCCTACAATGAGCAGTTCTTC.

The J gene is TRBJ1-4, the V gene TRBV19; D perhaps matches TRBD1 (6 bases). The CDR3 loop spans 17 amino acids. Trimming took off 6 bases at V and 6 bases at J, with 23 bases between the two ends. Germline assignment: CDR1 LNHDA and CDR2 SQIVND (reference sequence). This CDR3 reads CASSPSTSPGVYEKLFF. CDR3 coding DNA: TGTGCCAGTAGCCCCTCGACTTCGCCAGGGGTGTATGAAAAACTGTTTTTT.

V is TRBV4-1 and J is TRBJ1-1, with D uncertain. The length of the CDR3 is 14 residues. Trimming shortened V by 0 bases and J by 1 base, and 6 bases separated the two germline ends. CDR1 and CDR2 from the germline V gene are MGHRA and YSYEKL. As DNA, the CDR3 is TGCGCCAGCAGCCAAGATGGGAGGAACACTGAAGCTTTCTTT. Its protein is CASSQDGRNTEAFF.

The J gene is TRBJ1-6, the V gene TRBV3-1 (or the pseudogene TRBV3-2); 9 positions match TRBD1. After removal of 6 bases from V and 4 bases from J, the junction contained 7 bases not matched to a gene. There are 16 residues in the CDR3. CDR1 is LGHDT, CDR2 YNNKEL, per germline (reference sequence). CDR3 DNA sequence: TGTGCCAGCAGTCCCGGGACAGGGCGTTATAATTCACCCCTCCACTTT. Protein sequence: CASSPGTGRYNSPLHF.

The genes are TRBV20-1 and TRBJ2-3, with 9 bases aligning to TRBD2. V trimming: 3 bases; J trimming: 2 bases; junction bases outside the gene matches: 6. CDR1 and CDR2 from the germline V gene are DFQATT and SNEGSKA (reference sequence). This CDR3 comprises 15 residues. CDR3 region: CSASPLAGNTDTQYF. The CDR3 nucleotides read TGCAGTGCTAGTCCCCTAGCGGGAAACACAGATACGCAGTATTTT.

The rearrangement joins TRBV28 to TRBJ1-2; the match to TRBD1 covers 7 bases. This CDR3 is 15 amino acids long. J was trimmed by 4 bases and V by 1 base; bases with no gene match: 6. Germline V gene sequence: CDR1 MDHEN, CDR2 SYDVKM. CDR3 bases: TGTGCCAGCAGTTTATTTCGGGACAGCCCCTATGGCTACACCTTC. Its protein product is CASSLFRDSPYGYTF.

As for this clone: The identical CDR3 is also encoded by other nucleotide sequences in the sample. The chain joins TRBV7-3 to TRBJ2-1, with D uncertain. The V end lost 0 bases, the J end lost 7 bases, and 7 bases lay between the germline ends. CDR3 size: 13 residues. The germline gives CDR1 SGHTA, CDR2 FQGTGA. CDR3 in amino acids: CASSLTSRNEQFF. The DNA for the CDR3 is TGTGCCAGCAGCTTAACGAGCCGGAATGAGCAGTTCTTC. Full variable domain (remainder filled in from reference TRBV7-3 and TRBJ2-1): GAGVSQTPSNKVTEKGKYVELRCDPISGHTALYWYRQSLGQGPEFLIYFQGTGAADDSGLPNDRFFAVRPEGSVSTLKIQRTERGDSAVYLCASSLTSRNEQFFGPGTRLTVL.

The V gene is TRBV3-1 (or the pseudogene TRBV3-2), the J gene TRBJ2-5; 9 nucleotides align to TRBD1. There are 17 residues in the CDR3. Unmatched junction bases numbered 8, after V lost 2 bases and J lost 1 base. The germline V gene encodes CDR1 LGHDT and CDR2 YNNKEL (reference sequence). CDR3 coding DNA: TGTGCCAGCAGCCAACGGACAGGGGCGGTCGGCCAAGAGACCCAGTACTTC. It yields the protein CASSQRTGAVGQETQYF.

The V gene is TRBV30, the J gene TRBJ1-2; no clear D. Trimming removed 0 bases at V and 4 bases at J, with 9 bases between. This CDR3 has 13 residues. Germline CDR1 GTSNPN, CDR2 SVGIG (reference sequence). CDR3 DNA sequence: TGTGCCTGGAGTGTAGGAGTTGGCTATGGCTACACCTTC. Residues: CAWSVGVGYGYTF.

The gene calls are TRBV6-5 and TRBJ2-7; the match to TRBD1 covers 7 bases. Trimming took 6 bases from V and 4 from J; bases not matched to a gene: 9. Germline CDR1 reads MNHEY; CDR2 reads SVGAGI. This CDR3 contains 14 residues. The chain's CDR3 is CASRADRDTYEQYF. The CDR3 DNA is TGTGCCAGCAGGGCTGACAGGGATACTTACGAGCAGTACTTC.

The CDR3 loop is CASSFGQGGYEQYF. The CDR3 DNA sequence: TGCGCCAGCAGCTTCGGACAGGGAGGCTACGAGCAGTACTTC. This chain uses TRBV5-1 with TRBJ2-7; 8 bases are shared with TRBD1. Per germline, CDR1 SGHRS and CDR2 YFSETQ. V shed 2 bases and J 3 bases; nucleotides not matched to a gene: 4. The CDR3 runs to 14 residues.

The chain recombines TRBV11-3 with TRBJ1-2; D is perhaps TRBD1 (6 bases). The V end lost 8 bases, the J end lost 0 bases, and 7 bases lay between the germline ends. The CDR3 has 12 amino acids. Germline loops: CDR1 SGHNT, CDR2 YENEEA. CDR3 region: CASPGANYGYTF. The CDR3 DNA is TGTGCCAGCCCAGGGGCTAACTATGGCTACACCTTC.

CDR3 coding DNA: TGTGCCTGGAGTGCTAAAACAGGGAGATTCACTGAAGCTTTCTTT. Protein: CAWSAKTGRFTEAFF. The chain recombines TRBV30 with TRBJ1-1; possibly TRBD1 for D (6 bases). The CDR3 is 15 residues long. CDR1 is GTSNPN, CDR2 SVGIG, per germline (reference sequence). V gave up 1 base and J gave up 4 bases, with 16 bases separating them.

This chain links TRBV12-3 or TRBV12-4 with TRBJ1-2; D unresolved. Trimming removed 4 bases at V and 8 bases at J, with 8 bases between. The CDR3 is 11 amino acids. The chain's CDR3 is CASSSPGGYTF. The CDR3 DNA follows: TGTGCCAGCAGTTCTCCAGGAGGCTACACCTTC.

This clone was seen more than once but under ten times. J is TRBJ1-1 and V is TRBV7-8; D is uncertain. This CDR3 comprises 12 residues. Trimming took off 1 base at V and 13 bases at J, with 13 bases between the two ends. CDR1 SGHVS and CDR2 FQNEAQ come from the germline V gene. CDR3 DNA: TGTGCCAGCAGCTTAGTGGGCAAGGGAGGTTTCTTT. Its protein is CASSLVGKGGFF.

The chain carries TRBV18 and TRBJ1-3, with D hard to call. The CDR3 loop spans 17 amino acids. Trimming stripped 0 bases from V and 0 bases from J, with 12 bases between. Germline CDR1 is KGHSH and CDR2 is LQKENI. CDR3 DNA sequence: TGTGCCAGCTCACCACCGTTTGAGGCCCACTCTGGAAACACCATATATTTT. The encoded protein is CASSPPFEAHSGNTIYF. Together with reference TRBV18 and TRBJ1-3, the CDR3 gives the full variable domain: NAGVMQNPRHLVRRRGQEARLRCSPMKGHSHVYWYRQLPEEGLKFMVYLQKENIIDESGMPKERFSAEFPKEGPSILRIQQVVRGDSAAYFCASSPPFEAHSGNTIYFGEGSWLTVV.

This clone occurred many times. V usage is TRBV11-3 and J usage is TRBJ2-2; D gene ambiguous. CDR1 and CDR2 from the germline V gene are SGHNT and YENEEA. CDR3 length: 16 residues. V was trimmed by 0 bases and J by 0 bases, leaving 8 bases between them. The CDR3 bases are TGTGCCAGCAGCTTAGATCTGGCAGCGAACACCGGGGAGCTGTTTTTT. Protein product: CASSLDLAANTGELFF.

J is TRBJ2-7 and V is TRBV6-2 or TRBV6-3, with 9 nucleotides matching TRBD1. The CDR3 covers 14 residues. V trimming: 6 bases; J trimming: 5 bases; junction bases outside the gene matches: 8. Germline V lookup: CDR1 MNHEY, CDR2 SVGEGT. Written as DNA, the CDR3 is TGTGCCAGCAGCCCACGGACAGGGGACAACGAGCAGTACTTC. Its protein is CASSPRTGDNEQYF.

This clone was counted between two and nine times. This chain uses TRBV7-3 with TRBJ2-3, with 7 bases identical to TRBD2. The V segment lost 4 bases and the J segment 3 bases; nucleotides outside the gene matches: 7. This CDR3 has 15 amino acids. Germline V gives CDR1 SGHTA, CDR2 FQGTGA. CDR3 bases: TGTGCCAGCAGCTCAGCTAGCGGCGGGACAGATACGCAGTATTTT. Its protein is CASSSASGGTDTQYF.

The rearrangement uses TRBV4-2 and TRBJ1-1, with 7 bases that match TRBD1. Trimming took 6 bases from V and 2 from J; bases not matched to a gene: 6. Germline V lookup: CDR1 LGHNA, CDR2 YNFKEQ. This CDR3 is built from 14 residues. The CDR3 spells CASSEDRENTEAFF. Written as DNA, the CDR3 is TGTGCCAGCAGTGAAGACAGGGAAAACACTGAAGCTTTCTTT.